The next 10 T cell receptor beta chains were all read from a single sample in a study of blood T cells in healthy people across ages. Combining a sample-barcoded 5' primer with a J-beta primer mix, a second PCR ran for 7 to 11 cycles. TCRdb reprocessed the 5' RACE reads with MiXCR, giving one entry per CDR3 protein. The sample lists 1.5 million to 2 million distinct CDR3 sequences, 28% occurring once. The sample taken for sequencing was blood. These TCRs come from a woman between 25 and 40 years old in good health.

This clonotype occurred many times. CDR3 in amino acids: CATSRESGYEQYF. CDR3 sequence (DNA): TGTGCCACCAGCAGAGAGTCGGGCTACGAGCAGTACTTC. This chain joins TRBV15 and TRBJ2-7; D is uncertain. CDR3 size: 13 residues. In germline, CDR1 is LNHNV, CDR2 YYDKDF (reference sequence). V gave up 0 bases and J gave up 3 bases, with 6 bases separating them.

Comment on this clonotype: Likely a read error: the CDR3 ends without its conserved phenylalanine or tryptophan. The chain joins TRBV20-1 to TRBJ1-4; the match to TRBD1 covers 8 bases. The V gene end was trimmed by 5 bases and the J gene end by 3 bases; junction bases not matched to a gene: 8. CDR3 length equals 15 residues. Germline V gives CDR1 DFQATT, CDR2 SNEGSKA (reference sequence). The CDR3 bases are TGCAGTGCTGGACCACCGGGACAGGCTAATGAAAAACTGTTTTGT. This gives the protein CSAGPPGQANEKLFC.

As regards this clonotype: This clone may be a read error of a much larger clone one base away. CDR3 bases: TGCAGCGTCTGGACAGGGACGGTTGATACGCAGTATTTT. It encodes CSVWTGTVDTQYF. The chain links TRBV29-1 to TRBJ2-3; 8 bases are a match to TRBD1. In germline, CDR1 is SQVTM, CDR2 ANQGSEA. This CDR3 contains 13 residues. Trimming took 6 bases from V and 6 from J; bases not matched to a gene: 8.

The chain recombines TRBV7-9 with TRBJ2-1; 10 bases map to TRBD2. This CDR3 is 15 amino acids long. Trimming at V came to 6 bases and at J to 3 bases, leaving 5 bases not matched to a gene. Germline CDR1 is SEHNR and CDR2 is FQNEAQ (reference sequence). CDR3 amino acids: CASSLTSGYYNEQFF. The CDR3 region has the DNA TGTGCCAGCAGTTTGACTAGCGGGTACTACAATGAGCAGTTCTTC.

This clonotype appeared a few times. The chain carries TRBV7-2 and TRBJ1-1; 9 nucleotides line up with TRBD1. Germline values: CDR1 SGHTA, CDR2 FQGNSA. J was trimmed by 5 bases and V by 5 bases; bases with no gene match: 9. CDR3 length: 15 amino acids. The CDR3 DNA reads TGTGCCAGCAGCATACGGACAGGGGTCGTAACTGAAGCTTTCTTT. It yields the protein CASSIRTGVVTEAFF.

The CDR3 DNA is TGTGCCAGCAGTGGGGACGGGGGGGAGACCCAGTACTTC. This gives the protein CASSGDGGETQYF. J is TRBJ2-5 and V is TRBV6-6; 7 nucleotides match TRBD2. CDR1 MNHNY and CDR2 SVGAGI come from the germline V gene (reference sequence). CDR3 length: 13 residues. Trimming took 5 bases from V and 5 from J; bases not matched to a gene: 5.

About this clonotype: Given a much more abundant clone one base away, this may be a read error. The CDR3 reads CASRIRTANYGYTF. The CDR3, as DNA: TGTGCCAGCAGGATTCGGACAGCCAACTATGGCTACACCTTC. J is TRBJ1-2 and V is TRBV12-3 or TRBV12-4; possible D gene TRBD1, 6 bases. CDR3 size: 14 residues. The V end lost 6 bases, the J end lost 2 bases, and 13 bases lay between the germline ends.

The CDR3 DNA reads TGTGCCAGCAGCTTGGTTGGCGAACAGGGTGTCTTCTATGGCTACACCTTC. This sequence encodes CASSLVGEQGVFYGYTF. The gene calls are TRBV5-5 and TRBJ1-2, with a tentative D call TRBD1 (6 bases). This CDR3 contains 17 residues. V lost 0 bases and J 4 bases, leaving 19 bases between the germline ends. CDR1 SGHKS and CDR2 YYEKEE come from the germline V gene (reference sequence). The entire variable domain, with the rest obtained from reference TRBV5-5 and TRBJ1-2, is as follows: DAGVTQSPTHLIKTRGQQVTLRCSPISGHKSVSWYQQVLGQGPQFIFQYYEKEERGRGNFPDRFSARQFPNYSSELNVNALLLGDSALYLCASSLVGEQGVFYGYTFGSGTRLTVV.

The table lists this clonotype with a few counts. The chain joins TRBV20-1 to TRBJ1-1; TRBD1 is a possible D gene (5 bases). Looked up from germline, CDR1 is DFQATT and CDR2 is SNEGSKA (reference sequence). The V and J ends lost 5 bases and 1 base respectively, with 11 bases between them. The CDR3 contains 13 residues. The CDR3 sequence is CSALPGGNTEAFF. The CDR3 coding sequence is TGCAGTGCTTTGCCCGGGGGGAACACTGAAGCTTTCTTT.

The chain recombines TRBV5-6 with TRBJ2-7; D gene uncertain. Trimming shortened V by 0 bases and J by 5 bases, and 12 bases separated the two germline ends. CDR1 SGHDT and CDR2 YYEEEE come from the germline V gene. The CDR3 has 14 amino acids. This CDR3 reads CASSLAGQAHEQYF. CDR3 sequence (DNA): TGTGCCAGCAGCTTGGCCGGGCAGGCCCACGAGCAGTACTTC.